A single sample is the source of the 25 T cell receptor beta chains below, sequenced in a study of cytomegalovirus exposure and HLA in healthy donors. With 60 Vbeta and 13 Jbeta primers, the PCR was carried out. Using immunoSEQ multiplex PCR, the repertoire was profiled, and TCRdb retains in-frame clones only, with some absent. The repertoire holds around 250,000 clones, with about 93% as singletons. Sequenced input: PBMCs. These receptors originate from a girl aged 2 to 10 in good health and CMV-seronegative.

In nucleotides, the CDR3 is TGTGCCAGCAGCGTCGGGTCAGGGCCTAATGAAAAACTGTTTTTT. Amino acids: CASSVGSGPNEKLFF. The chain couples TRBV9 to TRBJ1-4; maybe TRBD1 (5 bases). This CDR3 has 15 amino acids. Trimming took off 2 bases at V and 3 bases at J, with 11 bases between the two ends. Germline V gene sequence: CDR1 SGDLS, CDR2 YYNGEE.

The chain has TRBV4-1 and TRBJ2-7, with 9 bases that match TRBD1. CDR1 is MGHRA and CDR2 is YSYEKL in the germline V gene. This CDR3 has 13 residues. V lost 4 bases, J lost 3 bases, and 1 base stayed unmatched. The CDR3 DNA follows: TGCGCCAGCAGCCTGGGACAGGGCTACGAGCAGTACTTC. Its protein is CASSLGQGYEQYF.

The chain carries TRBV7-2 and TRBJ2-5; D gene ambiguous. The germline CDR1 and CDR2 sequences are SGHTA and FQGNSA. The CDR3 sequence is 15 residues long. Trimming took off 5 bases at V and 4 bases at J, with 17 bases between the two ends. The CDR3 DNA reads TGTGCCAGCAGCGTTCGGTCCGAGATCGGAGAGACCCAGTACTTC. It specifies CASSVRSEIGETQYF.

As for this clone: Other DNA sequences within the sample encode an identical CDR3. The chain combines TRBV5-4 with TRBJ1-3; D not resolved. Germline V gene data show CDR1 as SGHNT and CDR2 as YYREEE (reference sequence). The CDR3 sequence is 14 residues long. V was pared by 0 bases and J by 4 bases, with 8 bases between. The CDR3 spells CASSLGSSGNTIYF. Written as DNA, the CDR3 is TGTGCCAGCAGCTTGGGGTCTAGCGGAAACACCATATATTTT. Filled out from reference TRBV5-4 and TRBJ1-3, the complete variable domain reads ETGVTQSPTHLIKTRGQQVTLRCSSQSGHNTVSWYQQALGQGPQFIFQYYREEENGRGNFPPRFSGLQFPNYSSELNVNALELDDSALYLCASSLGSSGNTIYFGEGSWLTVV.

The chain is built from TRBV7-8 and TRBJ2-1, with D unclear. This CDR3 is built from 12 residues. The germline gives CDR1 SGHVS, CDR2 FQNEAQ. Trimming took 5 bases from V and 7 from J, leaving 9 bases between them. The CDR3 protein is CASSGGRNEQFF. CDR3 bases: TGTGCCAGCAGCGGCGGCCGGAATGAGCAGTTCTTC. Drawing the rest from reference TRBV7-8 and TRBJ2-1, the complete variable domain is GAGVSQSPRYKVAKRGQDVALRCDPISGHVSLFWYQQALGQGPEFLTYFQNEAQLDKSGLPSDRFFAERPEGSVSTLKIQRTQQEDSAVYLCASSGGRNEQFFGPGTRLTVL.

Regarding this clone: The identical CDR3 is also encoded by other nucleotide sequences in the sample. The rearrangement uses TRBV5-1 and TRBJ1-1; TRBD1 might be the D (6 bases). This CDR3 region has 14 residues. The V gene's germline CDR1 is SGHRS and CDR2 YFSETQ. Between the trimmed V and J ends, which lost 4 bases and 0 bases, there was a span of 10 bases. CDR3 in amino acids: CASSPGTLNTEAFF. The CDR3 region has the DNA TGCGCCAGCAGCCCTGGGACACTGAACACTGAAGCTTTCTTT.

This chain links TRBV9 with TRBJ2-7; 11 positions agree with TRBD2. Germline V gene lookup returns CDR1 SGDLS and CDR2 YYNGEE. This CDR3 comprises 16 residues. Trimming removed 0 bases from V and 3 bases from J; junction bases left unmatched: 5. DNA for the CDR3: TGTGCCAGCAGCGTAGGACTAGCGGGATCGTTCTACGAGCAGTACTTC. It encodes CASSVGLAGSFYEQYF.

V gene TRBV27 combines with J gene TRBJ2-7, with 7 nucleotides matching TRBD2. Germline lookup yields CDR1 MNHEY and CDR2 SMNVEV (reference sequence). The CDR3 runs 14 residues. Germline trimming cut 7 bases from V and 4 bases from J; bases unmatched to any gene: 10. The CDR3 sequence is CASTKGEGPYEQYF. CDR3 nucleotide sequence: TGTGCCAGCACTAAAGGGGAGGGGCCATACGAGCAGTACTTC.

Regarding this clone: The limits of the CDR3 on the DNA are not certain, so only TCRdb's listed CDR3 is given. V and J are TRBV19 and TRBJ1-5. The CDR3 is 16 amino acids in total, end residues counted. Per the germline V gene, CDR1 is LNHDA and CDR2 is SQIVND (reference sequence). CDR3 in amino acids: CASTSGGGEGNQPQHF.

The J gene is TRBJ1-1, the V gene TRBV6-6, with a weak D call TRBD1 (5 bases). CDR1 and CDR2 from the germline V gene are MNHNY and SVGAGI (reference sequence). V shed 7 bases and J shed 6 bases, with 12 bases lying between them. This CDR3 contains 12 residues. The CDR3 DNA follows: TGTGCCAGCACCTTAGGGGTTGCTGAAGCTTTCTTT. Amino acids: CASTLGVAEAFF.

The chain carries TRBV6-1 and TRBJ2-7; 8 positions match TRBD1. CDR3 length equals 14 residues. Germline V gene lookup returns CDR1 MNHNS and CDR2 SASEGT. J was trimmed by 2 bases and V by 5 bases; bases with no gene match: 5. CDR3: CASSWQGATYEQYF. The CDR3 bases are TGTGCCAGCAGTTGGCAGGGGGCCACCTACGAGCAGTACTTC.

This clone was counted between two and nine times. The V and J genes are TRBV25-1 and TRBJ2-1, with D perhaps matching TRBD1 (6 bases). V was shortened by 6 bases and J by 0 bases, with 12 bases between the two germline ends. There are 15 residues in the CDR3. Germline CDR1 MGHDK, CDR2 SYGVNS. Here the CDR3 reads CASSLQGYSYNEQFF. The CDR3 nucleotides are TGTGCCAGCAGCCTCCAGGGGTACTCCTACAATGAGCAGTTCTTC.

J is TRBJ1-5 and V is TRBV19; maybe TRBD1 (5 bases). V lost 3 bases, J lost 2 bases, and 14 bases lay in between. This CDR3 contains 16 residues. Germline V CDR1 and CDR2: LNHDA, SQIVND (reference sequence). CDR3 protein: CASSIRGREGNQPQHF. The CDR3 nucleotides read TGTGCCAGTAGTATTCGCGGCAGGGAGGGCAATCAGCCCCAGCATTTT.

This clone appeared a single time. V gene TRBV29-1 combines with J gene TRBJ1-3, with D unresolved. Germline V gene sequence: CDR1 SQVTM, CDR2 ANQGSEA. The CDR3 is 16 amino acids. V lost 2 bases, J lost 3 bases, and 17 bases lay in between. CDR3 bases: TGCAGCGTTGAAAGTCAGTCGAGGGCTGGTGGAAACACCATATATTTT. Its translation is CSVESQSRAGGNTIYF.

This sequence joins TRBV11-2 and TRBJ2-7; D might be TRBD2 (5 bases). Trimming stripped 1 base from V and 6 bases from J, with 7 bases between. Germline CDR1 reads SGHAT; CDR2 reads FQNNGV. This CDR3 has 12 amino acids. Here the CDR3 DNA reads TGTGCCAGCAGCTTAGTTAGCGTCGAGCAGTACTTC. Encoded protein: CASSLVSVEQYF.

This rearrangement joins TRBV5-1 to TRBJ2-7; 9 bases line up with TRBD1. Germline lookup yields CDR1 SGHRS and CDR2 YFSETQ. J lost 3 bases, V lost 0 bases, and 4 bases had no gene match. The CDR3 spans 15 residues. This chain's CDR3 is CASSLATGGIYEQYF. CDR3 DNA sequence: TGCGCCAGCAGCTTGGCGACAGGGGGGATCTACGAGCAGTACTTC.

This chain connects TRBV4-1 to TRBJ2-2; D perhaps matches TRBD2 (7 bases). The V gene lost 7 bases and the J gene lost 8 bases, with 20 bases spanning the gap. The CDR3 loop spans 15 amino acids. The germline CDR1 and CDR2 sequences are MGHRA and YSYEKL. CDR3 loop: CASTGGRVGLGELFF. The CDR3 region has the DNA TGCGCCAGCACCGGGGGGCGGGTAGGCCTAGGGGAGCTGTTTTTT.

In this sample, this clone turned up once. The chain has TRBV18 and TRBJ1-3, with D possibly TRBD1 on 6 matching bases. The CDR3 length is 18 residues. V was shortened by 0 bases and J by 2 bases, with 17 bases between the two germline ends. From germline, CDR1 is KGHSH and CDR2 LQKENI. The CDR3 spells CASSPPGVQGFAGNTIYF. CDR3 nucleotides: TGTGCCAGCTCACCACCGGGGGTACAGGGTTTCGCTGGAAACACCATATATTTT.

The V and J genes are TRBV5-1 and TRBJ2-2, with D tentatively TRBD2 (6 bases). The CDR3 totals 14 residues. The V end lost 3 bases, the J end lost 4 bases, and 10 bases lay between the germline ends. Germline CDR1 reads SGHRS; CDR2 reads YFSETQ. The CDR3 sequence: CASSSLATTGELFF. In DNA form, the CDR3 reads TGCGCCAGCAGCTCACTAGCTACCACCGGGGAGCTGTTTTTT.

This clone was seen just once. V gene TRBV11-2 combines with J gene TRBJ1-2, with D perhaps matching TRBD1 (5 bases). The CDR3 is made up of 16 amino acids. Germline V gene sequence: CDR1 SGHAT, CDR2 FQNNGV. Trimming removed 1 base from V and 0 bases from J, with 12 bases in between. The CDR3 DNA reads TGTGCCAGCAGCTTAGGGGGGGAAGAGTCTAACTATGGCTACACCTTC. The encoded protein is CASSLGGEESNYGYTF. Full variable domain (remainder filled in from reference TRBV11-2 and TRBJ1-2): EAGVAQSPRYKIIEKRQSVAFWCNPISGHATLYWYQQILGQGPKLLIQFQNNGVVDDSQLPKDRFSAERLKGVDSTLKIQPAKLEDSAVYLCASSLGGEESNYGYTFGSGTRLTVV.

V gene TRBV5-1 combines with J gene TRBJ2-5, with 8 bases fitting TRBD2. The CDR3 is 16 amino acids. The ends lost 1 base at V and 5 bases at J; junction bases unmatched: 10. Germline CDR1 and CDR2: SGHRS and YFSETQ. CDR3 bases: TGCGCCAGCAGCTTGCTGAGCGGGGGCTTCGCGGAGACCCAGTACTTC. This encodes CASSLLSGGFAETQYF.

This clone was observed a handful of times. Other DNA sequences of this sample code for an identical CDR3. The chain carries TRBV11-3 and TRBJ2-1; 9 bases agree with TRBD2. CDR1 and CDR2 (germline): SGHNT, YENEEA. The V gene end was trimmed by 5 bases and the J gene end by 5 bases; junction bases not matched to a gene: 7. CDR3 size: 15 residues. CDR3: CASSRGGGGNNEQFF. CDR3 sequence (DNA): TGTGCCAGCAGCCGTGGCGGGGGGGGGAACAATGAGCAGTTCTTC. Full variable domain (rest looked up from reference TRBV11-3 and TRBJ2-1): EAGVVQSPRYKIIEKKQPVAFWCNPISGHNTLYWYLQNLGQGPELLIRYENEEAVDDSQLPKDRFSAERLKGVDSTLKIQPAELGDSAVYLCASSRGGGGNNEQFFGPGTRLTVL.

About this clone itself: The same CDR3 is also encoded by other DNA sequences in this sample. J is TRBJ2-1 and V is TRBV4-1, with 8 bases fitting TRBD1. The germline V gene encodes CDR1 MGHRA and CDR2 YSYEKL. This CDR3 is built from 15 residues. V lost 2 bases, J lost 0 bases, and 0 bases stayed unmatched. The CDR3 sequence: CASSQTGGSYNEQFF. CDR3 DNA: TGCGCCAGCAGCCAAACAGGGGGCTCCTACAATGAGCAGTTCTTC.

The chain has TRBV5-1 and TRBJ2-3; 9 positions agree with TRBD2. The V and J ends lost 4 bases and 0 bases, in that order; junction bases with no gene match: 6. Germline CDR1 reads SGHRS; CDR2 reads YFSETQ. The CDR3 is made up of 16 amino acids. The CDR3 nucleotides read TGCGCCAGCAGCGTACTAGCGGGCCTAAGCACAGATACGCAGTATTTT. Its protein product is CASSVLAGLSTDTQYF.

V usage is TRBV7-9 and J usage is TRBJ2-3; 7 bases match TRBD2. The germline V gene has CDR1 SEHNR and CDR2 FQNEAQ (reference sequence). Losses at the gene ends were 5 bases for V and 2 bases for J; bases not matched to a gene: 19. The CDR3 totals 19 residues. The chain's CDR3 is CASSPRPLAGGDNTDTQYF. The CDR3 coding sequence is TGTGCCAGCAGCCCCCGACCTTTAGCGGGCGGGGATAACACAGATACGCAGTATTTT.